One sample yielded the 23 T cell receptor beta chains listed below, sequenced in a study of neurological immune-mediated disorders. MiXCR was run by TCRdb on the 5' RACE reads, yielding one entry per CDR3 protein. The sample holds approximately 100,000 distinct CDR3 sequences; 3% to 4.5% are singletons and the top ten take around 3.1%. What was sequenced was PBMCs. These receptor sequences come from a woman aged 45-65 years with multiple sclerosis.

Comments on this clonotype: This clone may be a read error of a much larger clone one base away. This chain uses TRBV6-6 with TRBJ2-3; the D gene is possibly TRBD2 (7 bases). The CDR3 covers 16 residues. Trimming removed 6 bases at V and 5 bases at J, with 21 bases between. From germline, CDR1 is MNHNY and CDR2 SVGAGI (reference sequence). CDR3 region: CASRHSGVRGRDTQYF. CDR3 sequence (DNA): TGTGCCAGCAGACACAGCGGGGTCAGGGGAAGAGATACGCAGTATTTT.

This clonotype has just a few counts. The chain couples TRBV20-1 to TRBJ1-6, with no clear D. The CDR3 has 13 amino acids. V was shortened by 4 bases and J by 6 bases, with 10 bases between the two germline ends. Germline CDR1 is DFQATT and CDR2 is SNEGSKA (reference sequence). CDR3 region: CSAIDSANSPLHF. The CDR3 region has the DNA TGCAGTGCTATAGACTCAGCTAATTCACCCCTCCACTTT.

Ten or more counts support this clonotype. The chain joins TRBV12-3 or TRBV12-4 to TRBJ2-7; 8 nucleotides agree with TRBD2. This CDR3 contains 13 residues. Trimming cost V 7 bases and J 3 bases; bases outside gene matches: 5. The CDR3 is CASTSAGGYEQYF. The CDR3, as DNA: TGTGCCAGCACTTCCGCGGGGGGCTACGAGCAGTACTTC.

This clonotype has at least ten counts. This chain links TRBV5-1 with TRBJ1-5; D is uncertain. The CDR3 consists of 13 residues. The V end was cut by 5 bases, the J end by 0 bases, with 6 bases between. Per germline, CDR1 SGHRS and CDR2 YFSETQ. This CDR3 reads CASSVDSNQPQHF. CDR3 in DNA: TGCGCCAGCAGTGTAGATAGCAATCAGCCCCAGCATTTT. Drawing the rest from reference TRBV5-1 and TRBJ1-5, the complete variable domain is KAGVTQTPRYLIKTRGQQVTLSCSPISGHRSVSWYQQTPGQGLQFLFEYFSETQRNKGNFPGRFSGRQFSNSRSEMNVSTLELGDSALYLCASSVDSNQPQHFGDGTRLSIL.

This clonotype has at least ten counts. The V gene is TRBV12-3 or TRBV12-4, the J gene TRBJ1-5; tentatively, D is TRBD1 (5 bases). V lost 6 bases, J lost 1 base, and 13 bases lay in between. This CDR3 is 15 amino acids long. The CDR3 DNA reads as TGTGCCAGCAGCCTTGCAGGGAGGAGCAATCAGCCCCAGCATTTT. Translating gives CASSLAGRSNQPQHF.

About this clonotype itself: This clone may be a read error of a much larger clone one base away. This rearrangement joins TRBV6-5 to TRBJ2-6; tentative D call: TRBD1 (5 bases). The germline gives CDR1 MNHEY, CDR2 SVGAGI. The CDR3 length is 16 residues. The CDR3 reads CASSYFTGSGAKVLTF. For the CDR3, the DNA is TGTGCCAGCAGTTATTTCACCGGCTCTGGGGCCAAAGTCCTGACTTTC.

As concerns this clonotype: Germline is not matched at one junction end, which may reflect a read error. The chain recombines TRBV12-3 or TRBV12-4 with TRBJ1-5; D might be TRBD1 (5 bases). CDR3 length: 14 amino acids. The CDR3 bases are TGTGCCAGCAGGGTCGGGACGAACAATAAGCCCCAGCATTTT. This codes for CASRVGTNNKPQHF.

This clonotype was found many times. The V call is TRBV15, the J call TRBJ2-1, with D hard to call. CDR1 is LNHNV, CDR2 YYDKDF, per germline (reference sequence). With 6 bases removed from V and 3 bases from J, the gap between germline ends came to 6 bases. This CDR3 is 12 amino acids long. CDR3 sequence reads: CATSRDYNEQFF. CDR3 nucleotide sequence: TGTGCCACCAGTAGGGACTACAATGAGCAGTTCTTC.

This clonotype was seen many times. This chain links TRBV6-5 with TRBJ2-1, with D unresolved. The germline V gene has CDR1 MNHEY and CDR2 SVGAGI. V was cut by 6 bases and J by 2 bases, with 14 bases left in between. The CDR3 has 15 amino acids. Written as DNA, the CDR3 is TGTGCCAGCAGCCGTGACTGGGCTGCCTACAATGAGCAGTTCTTC. Its translation: CASSRDWAAYNEQFF.

This clonotype has at least ten counts. The V and J genes are TRBV21-1 and TRBJ2-3; TRBD1, the table's D call, was not compared with the DNA. TRBV21-1 is reported as a pseudogene. This CDR3 has 15 residues. In nucleotides, the CDR3 is TGTGCCAGCAGCAAAGAATCAGGGTCCACAGATACGCAGTATTTT. Protein sequence: CASSKESGSTDTQYF.

Ten or more counts support this clonotype. V is TRBV6-5 and J is TRBJ1-2; a weak D match, TRBD1 (6 bases). The CDR3 spans 12 residues. The V and J ends lost 9 bases and 3 bases respectively, with 11 bases between them. Per the germline V gene, CDR1 is MNHEY and CDR2 is SVGAGI. CDR3 nucleotide sequence: TGTGCCAGTTCCCCAGGGGACTATGGCTACACCTTC. Its translation is CASSPGDYGYTF.

This clonotype was recorded at least ten times. V is TRBV7-8 and J is TRBJ2-7, with a weak D call TRBD2 (6 bases). The ends were cut back, 5 bases at V and 0 bases at J, with 11 bases in the middle. Germline V gives CDR1 SGHVS, CDR2 FQNEAQ. The CDR3 has 14 residues. The CDR3 spells CASSHRDFSYEQYF. The CDR3 region has the DNA TGTGCCAGCAGCCACCGGGACTTCTCCTACGAGCAGTACTTC.

This clonotype occurred many times. The genes are TRBV7-9 and TRBJ2-7; D remains ambiguous. Germline lookup yields CDR1 SEHNR and CDR2 FQNEAQ (reference sequence). The CDR3 is 14 residues long. Trimming removed 4 bases at V and 2 bases at J, with 12 bases between. The CDR3 sequence is CASSSDGRPYEQYF. DNA for the CDR3: TGTGCCAGCAGCTCGGACGGCCGACCCTACGAGCAGTACTTC.

This clonotype was seen at least ten times. The gene calls are TRBV6-5 and TRBJ2-5; no firm D call. The germline CDR1 and CDR2 sequences are MNHEY and SVGAGI. V was pared by 0 bases and J by 0 bases, with 8 bases between. The CDR3 covers 15 residues. The chain's CDR3 is CASSYSLTDQETQYF. CDR3 in DNA: TGTGCCAGCAGTTACTCACTCACGGACCAAGAGACCCAGTACTTC.

This clonotype has ten or more counts. The genes are TRBV6-5 and TRBJ2-2, with 12 bases aligning to TRBD2. The CDR3 has 18 residues. The V gene's germline CDR1 is MNHEY and CDR2 SVGAGI. Unmatched junction bases numbered 13, after V lost 2 bases and J lost 9 bases. The CDR3 DNA reads TGTGCCAGCAGTTACAGGGGGCCTAGCGGGGGGGCTTTCTGGGAGCTGTTTTTT. As protein: CASSYRGPSGGAFWELFF.

As to this clonotype: This may be a read error, as it is one base from a much larger clone. This chain joins TRBV6-5 and TRBJ2-7, with D unresolved. V was trimmed by 2 bases and J by 3 bases, leaving 8 bases between them. The germline V gene has CDR1 MNHEY and CDR2 SVGAGI. The CDR3 contains 13 residues. CDR3 region: CASSYEEDYEQYF. CDR3 coding DNA: TGTGCCAGCAGTTACGAGGAAGACTACGAGCAGTACTTC.

This clonotype was seen ten or more times. The chain is built from TRBV20-1 and TRBJ1-5; TRBD1 agrees at 8 bases. The CDR3 runs 13 residues. Per the germline V gene, CDR1 is DFQATT and CDR2 is SNEGSKA (reference sequence). Trimming at V came to 5 bases and at J to 5 bases, leaving 5 bases not matched to a gene. The CDR3 loop reads CSAHQGADQPQHF. In DNA, the CDR3 is TGCAGTGCTCACCAGGGGGCAGATCAGCCCCAGCATTTT.

This clonotype was detected ten times or more. V gene TRBV20-1 combines with J gene TRBJ1-6, with 7 bases lining up with TRBD1. Trimming cost V 5 bases and J 6 bases; bases outside gene matches: 7. CDR1 is DFQATT and CDR2 is SNEGSKA in the germline V gene (reference sequence). This CDR3 has 14 residues. DNA for the CDR3: TGCAGTGCTCCGACGGGACAGTTTAATTCACCCCTCCACTTT. Its translation: CSAPTGQFNSPLHF.

This clonotype was seen ten or more times. V and J are TRBV5-1 and TRBJ1-2; D might be TRBD1 (6 bases). The V end was cut by 1 base, the J end by 4 bases, with 11 bases between. The germline V gene encodes CDR1 SGHRS and CDR2 YFSETQ. The CDR3 spans 14 residues. CDR3 coding DNA: TGCGCCAGCAGCTTGAGGGACAAATCCTATGGCTACACCTTC. It codes for CASSLRDKSYGYTF.

This clonotype was counted ten times or more. V and J are TRBV7-3 and TRBJ1-2; D is unresolved. Germline CDR1 and CDR2: SGHTA and FQGTGA. The CDR3 has 13 residues. V dropped 4 bases and J dropped 4 bases, with 10 bases sitting between them. The CDR3 reads CASSSTLGYGYTF. The CDR3 nucleotides are TGTGCCAGCAGCTCCACATTGGGCTATGGCTACACCTTC.

This clonotype occurred many times. The chain links TRBV5-1 to TRBJ2-5, with D hard to call. The CDR3 is 14 residues long. Trimming left V 4 bases short and J 5 bases short, with 15 bases between. Germline V gene sequence: CDR1 SGHRS, CDR2 YFSETQ. Here the CDR3 reads CASSLRPPQETQYF. The CDR3 DNA sequence: TGCGCCAGCAGCCTACGCCCCCCGCAGGAGACCCAGTACTTC.

This clonotype was found many times. The chain is built from TRBV7-9 and TRBJ2-3; the D is unclear. The CDR3 runs to 16 residues. Germline V CDR1 and CDR2: SEHNR, FQNEAQ (reference sequence). V shed 6 bases and J shed 0 bases, with 16 bases lying between them. DNA for the CDR3: TGTGCCAGCAGTCCTCACCCCTTAGGGAGCACAGATACGCAGTATTTT. It specifies CASSPHPLGSTDTQYF.

The gene calls are TRBV7-9 and TRBJ1-1; D is uncertain. Germline V lookup: CDR1 SEHNR, CDR2 FQNEAQ (reference sequence). The V gene lost 6 bases and the J gene lost 1 base, with 9 bases spanning the gap. The CDR3 covers 13 residues. The CDR3 protein is CASRGYQNTEAFF. As DNA, the CDR3 is TGTGCCAGCAGGGGGTATCAGAACACTGAAGCTTTCTTT.